This T cell receptor (beta chain) was sequenced in a study of blood T cells in healthy people across ages. A second PCR of 7 to 11 cycles used a sample-barcoded 5' primer and a J-beta primer mix. TCRdb reprocessed the 5' RACE reads with MiXCR, giving one entry per CDR3 protein. The sample carries roughly 640,000 distinct CDR3 sequences, approximately 30% recorded once. This clonotype was seen only a few times. The antigen is undetermined. General study points: There were more naive CD4+ cells and higher diversity in long-lived donors than in aged donors.

The CDR3 covers 16 residues. Trimming removed 4 bases at V and 3 bases at J, with 19 bases between. The germline V gene has CDR1 SGDLS and CDR2 YYNGEE. The source is a woman of 80 years or more in good health. Sequenced input: blood. The chain is built from TRBV9 and TRBJ1-1; maybe TRBD1 (5 bases). CDR3 DNA sequence: TGTGCCAGCAGCCCGGGACCCCGACCAAGGGACACTGAAGCTTTCTTT. It yields the protein CASSPGPRPRDTEAFF.